The 8 T cell receptor beta chains below come from one sample, sequenced in a study of CD4 T cells in relation to SARS-CoV-2 and coronaviruses. Before the COVID-19 pandemic, during about 2011-2019, CD4+ T cells were taken from unexposed donors. Isolation of CD4+ T cells took place after about 9 days in culture. These TCRs' antigens remain unknown. The repertoire was sequenced with immunoSEQ multiplex PCR; TCRdb's copy has only in-frame clones and lacks some. Counted here are about 21,000 clones, just under 75% occurring once; the ten biggest clones make up approximately 13%. Sequenced material: CD4+ T cells from PBMCs, cultured in vitro. The receptors here all came from a human donor in good health.

This clone was seen just once. The CDR3 region is CASSLAASAGYEQYF. Here the CDR3 DNA reads TGCGCCAGCAGCTTGGCGGCTAGTGCTGGCTACGAGCAGTACTTC. The rearrangement uses TRBV5-1 and TRBJ2-7; no reliable D call. The V gene lost 0 bases and the J gene lost 3 bases, with 13 bases spanning the gap. The germline V gene encodes CDR1 SGHRS and CDR2 YFSETQ. The CDR3 is 15 residues long. Full variable domain (outside the CDR3, taken from reference TRBV5-1 and TRBJ2-7): KAGVTQTPRYLIKTRGQQVTLSCSPISGHRSVSWYQQTPGQGLQFLFEYFSETQRNKGNFPGRFSGRQFSNSRSEMNVSTLELGDSALYLCASSLAASAGYEQYFGPGTRLTVT.

V gene TRBV7-9 combines with J gene TRBJ2-3; maybe TRBD2 (6 bases). The CDR3 is 16 residues long. Germline CDR1 is SEHNR and CDR2 is FQNEAQ (reference sequence). V lost 2 bases and J 0 bases, leaving 12 bases between the germline ends. The CDR3 coding sequence is TGTGCCAGCAGCTTACAGCTAGCGCTTAGCACAGATACGCAGTATTTT. Residues: CASSLQLALSTDTQYF.

The V and J genes are TRBV10-3 and TRBJ2-7; perhaps TRBD1 as D (6 bases). The length of the CDR3 is 12 residues. With 4 bases removed from V and 4 bases from J, the gap between germline ends came to 8 bases. CDR1 and CDR2 from the germline V gene are ENHRY and SYGVKD. CDR3 amino acids: CAISGTAYEQYF. CDR3 nucleotide sequence: TGTGCCATCAGTGGGACAGCTTACGAGCAGTACTTC.

This chain joins TRBV9 and TRBJ2-7, with D perhaps matching TRBD1 (5 bases). The CDR3 extends over 14 amino acids. Germline values: CDR1 SGDLS, CDR2 YYNGEE. Trimming stripped 0 bases from V and 2 bases from J, with 9 bases between. CDR3 nucleotides: TGTGCCAGCAGCGTAGACCAGGACACCTACGAGCAGTACTTC. It specifies CASSVDQDTYEQYF. Full variable domain (remainder filled in from reference TRBV9 and TRBJ2-7): DSGVTQTPKHLITATGQRVTLRCSPRSGDLSVYWYQQSLDQGLQFLIQYYNGEERAKGNILERFSAQQFPDLHSELNLSSLELGDSALYFCASSVDQDTYEQYFGPGTRLTVT.

The chain carries TRBV7-6 and TRBJ1-6; D uncertain. The CDR3 is 16 residues long. V lost 5 bases, J lost 4 bases, and 15 bases lay in between. Germline V lookup: CDR1 SGHVS, CDR2 FNYEAQ. The CDR3 loop reads CASSRSPTAYNSPLHF. The CDR3, as DNA: TGTGCCAGCAGCCGGTCACCTACCGCTTATAATTCACCCCTCCACTTT.

The chain uses TRBV3-1 (or the pseudogene TRBV3-2) and TRBJ2-1, with 11 bases that match TRBD2. Germline V lookup: CDR1 LGHDT, CDR2 YNNKEL (reference sequence). J gave up 4 bases and V 0 bases, and 5 bases lay outside the gene matches. The CDR3 has 17 residues. CDR3 nucleotide sequence: TGTGCCAGCAGCCAAGATCAGGGGACTAGCGGATACAATGAGCAGTTCTTC. It yields the protein CASSQDQGTSGYNEQFF.

This chain connects TRBV5-4 to TRBJ2-1; D unclear. Germline values: CDR1 SGHNT, CDR2 YYREEE (reference sequence). Trimming cost V 2 bases and J 10 bases, with 13 bases left between them. This CDR3 spans 13 amino acids. The CDR3 DNA reads as TGTGCCAGCAGCTTACCCCTTCGCGAAGAGCAGTTCTTC. This codes for CASSLPLREEQFF.

In DNA form, the CDR3 reads TGTGCCAGCAGTTTAAGGGGGCGGGTCCCAGAGACCCAGTACTTC. Translating gives CASSLRGRVPETQYF. The chain has TRBV28 and TRBJ2-5, with 7 bases lining up with TRBD1. The CDR3 is made up of 15 amino acids. J lost 4 bases, V lost 2 bases, and 7 bases had no gene match. Germline CDR1 and CDR2: MDHEN and SYDVKM.